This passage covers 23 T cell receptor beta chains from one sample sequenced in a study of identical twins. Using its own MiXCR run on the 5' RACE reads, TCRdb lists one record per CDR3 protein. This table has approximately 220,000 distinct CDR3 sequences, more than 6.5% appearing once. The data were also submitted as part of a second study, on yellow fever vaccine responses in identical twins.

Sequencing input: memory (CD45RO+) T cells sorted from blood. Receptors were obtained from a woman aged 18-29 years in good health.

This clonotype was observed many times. The CDR3 sequence: CASSQGGEGLPYNEQFF. The CDR3 DNA reads as TGTGCCAGCAGCCAAGGCGGGGAGGGACTACCCTACAATGAGCAGTTCTTC. This chain links TRBV4-2 with TRBJ2-1, with TRBD2 matching 7 bases. V dropped 1 base and J dropped 2; count of bases not matched to a gene: 8. Germline loops: CDR1 LGHNA, CDR2 YNFKEQ. CDR3 length equals 17 residues.

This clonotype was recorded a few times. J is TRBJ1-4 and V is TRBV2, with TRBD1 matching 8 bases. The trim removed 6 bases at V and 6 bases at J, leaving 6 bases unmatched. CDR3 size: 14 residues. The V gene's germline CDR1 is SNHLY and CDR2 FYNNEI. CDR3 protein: CASRAPGGDEKLFF. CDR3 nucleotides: TGTGCCAGCAGGGCTCCAGGGGGCGATGAAAAACTGTTTTTT.

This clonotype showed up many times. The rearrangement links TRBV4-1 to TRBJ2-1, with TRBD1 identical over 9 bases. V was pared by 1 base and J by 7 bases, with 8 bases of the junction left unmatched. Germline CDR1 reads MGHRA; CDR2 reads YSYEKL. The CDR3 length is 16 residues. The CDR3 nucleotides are TGCGCCAGCAGCCAAGTAGGAGACAGGGGGGGGAATGAGCAGTTCTTC. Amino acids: CASSQVGDRGGNEQFF.

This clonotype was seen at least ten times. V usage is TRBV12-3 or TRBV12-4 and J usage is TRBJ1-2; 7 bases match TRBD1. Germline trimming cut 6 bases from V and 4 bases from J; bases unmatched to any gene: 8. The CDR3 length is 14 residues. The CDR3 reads CASSKGQSFYGYTF. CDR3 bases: TGTGCCAGCAGCAAGGGACAGAGTTTCTATGGCTACACCTTC.

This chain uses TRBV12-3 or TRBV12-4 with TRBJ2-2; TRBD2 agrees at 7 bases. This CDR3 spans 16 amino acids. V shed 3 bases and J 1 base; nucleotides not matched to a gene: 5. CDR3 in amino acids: CASSLQTGGNTGELFF. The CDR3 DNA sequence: TGTGCCAGCAGTTTGCAAACGGGGGGGAACACCGGGGAGCTGTTTTTT.

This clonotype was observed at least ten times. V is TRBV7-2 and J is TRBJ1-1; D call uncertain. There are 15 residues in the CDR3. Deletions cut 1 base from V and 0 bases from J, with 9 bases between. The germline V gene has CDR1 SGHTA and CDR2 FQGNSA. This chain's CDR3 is CASSLVVAMNTEAFF. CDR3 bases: TGTGCCAGCAGCTTAGTAGTCGCGATGAACACTGAAGCTTTCTTT.

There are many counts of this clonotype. CDR3 residues: CSLTGHNEQFF. The CDR3 DNA is TGCAGCCTGACAGGTCACAATGAGCAGTTCTTC. The V and J genes are TRBV29-1 and TRBJ2-1; TRBD1 might be the D (6 bases). This CDR3 has 11 amino acids. V was cut by 8 bases and J by 5 bases, with 10 bases left in between. Germline lookup yields CDR1 SQVTM and CDR2 ANQGSEA.

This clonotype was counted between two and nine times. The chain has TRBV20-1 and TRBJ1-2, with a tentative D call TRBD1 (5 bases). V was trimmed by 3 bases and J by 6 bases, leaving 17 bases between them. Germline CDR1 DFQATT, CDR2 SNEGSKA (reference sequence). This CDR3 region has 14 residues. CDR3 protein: CSASPPWAGHGYTF. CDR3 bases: TGCAGTGCTAGTCCCCCCTGGGCGGGACATGGCTACACCTTC.

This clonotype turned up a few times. CDR3 sequence reads: CASSDRVIDQPQHF. The CDR3 DNA is TGTGCCAGCAGCGACAGGGTTATCGATCAGCCCCAGCATTTT. The V call is TRBV7-2, the J call TRBJ1-5; 7 bases fit TRBD1. Germline trimming cut 5 bases from V and 5 bases from J; bases unmatched to any gene: 6. The germline CDR1 and CDR2 sequences are SGHTA and FQGNSA. The CDR3 has 14 amino acids.

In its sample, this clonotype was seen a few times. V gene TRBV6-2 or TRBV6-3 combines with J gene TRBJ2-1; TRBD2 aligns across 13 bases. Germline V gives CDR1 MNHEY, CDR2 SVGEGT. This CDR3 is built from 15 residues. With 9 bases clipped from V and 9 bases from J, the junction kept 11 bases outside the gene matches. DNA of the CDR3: TGTGCCAGTGAACCTGGACTAGCGGGAGTTAGTGAGCAGTTCTTC. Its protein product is CASEPGLAGVSEQFF.

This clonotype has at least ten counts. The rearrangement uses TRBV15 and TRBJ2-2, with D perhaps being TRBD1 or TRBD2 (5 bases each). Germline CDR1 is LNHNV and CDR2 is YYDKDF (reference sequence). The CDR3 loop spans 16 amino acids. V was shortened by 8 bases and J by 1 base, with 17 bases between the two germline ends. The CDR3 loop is CATQPSGTVNTGELFF. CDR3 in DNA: TGTGCCACCCAACCCTCGGGGACGGTGAACACCGGGGAGCTGTTTTTT.

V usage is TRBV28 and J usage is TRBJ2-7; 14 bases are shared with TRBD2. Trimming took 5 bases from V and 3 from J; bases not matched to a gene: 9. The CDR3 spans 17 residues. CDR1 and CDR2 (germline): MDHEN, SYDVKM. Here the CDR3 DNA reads TGTGCCAGCAGTCGATCCTCCGGACTAGCGGGAGGCTACGAGCAGTACTTC. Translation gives CASSRSSGLAGGYEQYF.

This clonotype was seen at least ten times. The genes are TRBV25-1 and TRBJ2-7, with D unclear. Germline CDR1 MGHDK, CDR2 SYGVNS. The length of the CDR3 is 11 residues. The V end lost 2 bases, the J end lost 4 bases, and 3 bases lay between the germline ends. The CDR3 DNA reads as TGTGCCAGCAGTGAAGGATACGAGCAGTACTTC. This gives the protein CASSEGYEQYF.

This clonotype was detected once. The CDR3 DNA sequence: TGTGCCAGTAGCGAAACAGGGATGAACACTGAAGCTTTCTTT. Translated, it gives CASSETGMNTEAFF. The genes are TRBV19 and TRBJ1-1, with D possibly TRBD1 on 6 matching bases. Deletions cut 6 bases from V and 0 bases from J, with 11 bases between. The germline CDR1 and CDR2 sequences are LNHDA and SQIVND (reference sequence). The CDR3 runs 14 residues.

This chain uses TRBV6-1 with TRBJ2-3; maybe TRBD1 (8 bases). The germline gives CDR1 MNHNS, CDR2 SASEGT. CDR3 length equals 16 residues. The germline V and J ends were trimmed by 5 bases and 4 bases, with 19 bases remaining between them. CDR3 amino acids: CASSRTRTGFADTQYF. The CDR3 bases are TGTGCCAGCAGTCGGACTAGGACAGGGTTCGCAGATACGCAGTATTTT.

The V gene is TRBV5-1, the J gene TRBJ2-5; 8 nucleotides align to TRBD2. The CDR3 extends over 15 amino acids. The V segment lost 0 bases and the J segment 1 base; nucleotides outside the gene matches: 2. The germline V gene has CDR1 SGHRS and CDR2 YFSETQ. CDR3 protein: CASSLVGGAQETQYF. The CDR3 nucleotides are TGCGCCAGCAGCTTGGTCGGGGGGGCCCAAGAGACCCAGTACTTC.

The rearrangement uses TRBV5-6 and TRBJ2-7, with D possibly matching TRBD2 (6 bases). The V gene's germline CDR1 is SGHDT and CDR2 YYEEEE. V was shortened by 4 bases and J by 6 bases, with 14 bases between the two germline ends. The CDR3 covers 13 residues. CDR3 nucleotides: TGTGCCAGCAGCCCCCAGTGGAGGGCCGAGCAGTACTTC. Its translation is CASSPQWRAEQYF.

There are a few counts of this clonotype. Here the CDR3 DNA reads TGTGCCAGCAGTTTGGGACAGGGGCGTTACAATGAGCAGTTCTTC. Residues: CASSLGQGRYNEQFF. This chain connects TRBV27 to TRBJ2-1, with 10 bases that match TRBD1. CDR1 is MNHEY, CDR2 SMNVEV, per germline (reference sequence). The CDR3 covers 15 residues. V lost 3 bases to trimming and J lost 4 bases; unmatched junction nucleotides: 3.

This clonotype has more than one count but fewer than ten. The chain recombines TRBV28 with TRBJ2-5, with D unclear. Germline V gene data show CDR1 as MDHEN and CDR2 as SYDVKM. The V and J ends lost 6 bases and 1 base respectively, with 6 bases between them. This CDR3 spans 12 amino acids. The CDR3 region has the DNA TGTGCCAGCAGGTCTGGCCAAGAGACCCAGTACTTC. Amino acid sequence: CASRSGQETQYF.

The CDR3, as DNA: TGCAGTGCTGATGGACTAGCGATCATCGGGGAGCTGTTTTTT. Amino acid sequence: CSADGLAIIGELFF. The chain recombines TRBV20-1 with TRBJ2-2, with 9 nucleotides matching TRBD2. Germline V gene data show CDR1 as DFQATT and CDR2 as SNEGSKA (reference sequence). V shed 5 bases and J 7 bases; nucleotides not matched to a gene: 8. This CDR3 has 14 residues.

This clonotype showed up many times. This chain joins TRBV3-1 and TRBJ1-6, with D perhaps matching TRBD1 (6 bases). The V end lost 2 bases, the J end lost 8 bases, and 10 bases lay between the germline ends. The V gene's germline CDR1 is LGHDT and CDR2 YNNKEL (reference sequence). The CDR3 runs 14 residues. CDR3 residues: CASSQPGGDSPLHF. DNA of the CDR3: TGTGCCAGCAGCCAACCGGGGGGCGATTCACCCCTCCACTTT.

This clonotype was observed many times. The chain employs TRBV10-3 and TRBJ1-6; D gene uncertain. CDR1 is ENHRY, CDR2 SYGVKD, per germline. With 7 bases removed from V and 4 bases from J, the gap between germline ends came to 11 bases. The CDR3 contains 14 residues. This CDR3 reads CAINQDGYNSPLHF. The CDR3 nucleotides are TGTGCCATCAATCAGGACGGGTATAATTCACCCCTCCACTTT.

Here the CDR3 DNA reads TGCGCCAGCAGCCAAGACAGGGGGGAGCAGTTCTTC. Encoded protein: CASSQDRGEQFF. This chain joins TRBV5-1 and TRBJ2-1; 9 nucleotides line up with TRBD1. V gave up 4 bases and J gave up 10 bases; unmatched junction bases: 3. This CDR3 is built from 12 residues. Germline CDR1 and CDR2: SGHRS and YFSETQ. Using reference TRBV5-1 and TRBJ2-1 for the parts outside the CDR3, the full variable domain is KAGVTQTPRYLIKTRGQQVTLSCSPISGHRSVSWYQQTPGQGLQFLFEYFSETQRNKGNFPGRFSGRQFSNSRSEMNVSTLELGDSALYLCASSQDRGEQFFGPGTRLTVL.